This T cell receptor beta chain emerged from a study of cytomegalovirus exposure and HLA in healthy donors. Primers for the PCR totalled 60 Vbeta and 13 Jbeta. Data came from immunoSEQ multiplex PCR; TCRdb stores just in-frame clones and leaves some out. The sample lists approximately 180,000 clones; about 80% were seen once. There are a few counts of this clone. Its antigen remains unknown. Whole-study results and caveats: In an earlier analysis, productive rearrangement rates for most beta V segments clustered near 87% or 30%. Across HLA loci, a later analysis found differing TCR association rates, with DRB1 most and HLA-C fewest. Among TCR beta chains, those listed as cytomegalovirus-associated numbered more than 150. A reported reduction in N-insertions relative to the approximately 670-donor mean was seen in an Asian-associated ancestry cluster in a later analysis.

Germline-derived CDR1 and CDR2 are SGHDT and YYEEEE. This CDR3 has 15 amino acids. After removal of 0 bases from V and 9 bases from J, the junction contained 6 bases not matched to a gene. Sample: PBMCs. The chain employs TRBV5-6 and TRBJ1-6, with TRBD1 matching 7 bases. The TCR comes from a man between 25 and 39 years old in good health and CMV-seropositive. The CDR3 nucleotides read TGTGCCAGCAGCTTGGATGGGCAGGGGGGTTCACCCCTCCACTTT. Protein sequence: CASSLDGQGGSPLHF.